This T cell receptor beta chain was recovered during a study of Ad26.COV2.S vaccination and SARS-CoV-2 variants. Turning to the study itself: Into the muscle, Ad26.COV2.S was dosed once or twice, 56 days apart. Findings and limits, study-wide: Following vaccination, spike-specific CD8+ and CD4+ T cell responses reportedly exhibited substantial breadth.

On this clone: What it binds is not known.

Treatment specified: over 15 received Ad26.COV2.S at low or high dose, single or two shots; roughly 5 received placebo; per-sample allocation not given. After the first vaccine or placebo injection, samples were drawn on day 63. This CDR3 spans 15 amino acids. Per germline, CDR1 MDHEN and CDR2 SYDVKM. V gave up 6 bases and J gave up 7 bases, with 22 bases separating them. Some clones are missing from TCRdb's copy, which holds only in-frame ones; the method was immunoSEQ multiplex PCR. This sample carries some 340,000 clones, around four fifths of them seen once, and the ten largest clones take 2.1%. This chain connects TRBV28 to TRBJ2-7; D assignment may be TRBD1 or TRBD2 (5 bases each). The sequence was collected from a person between 18 and 60 years old who received the Ad26.COV2.S COVID-19 vaccine or a placebo. Sample: peripheral blood, taken in a trial of Ad26.COV2.S vaccine versus placebo. The CDR3 DNA reads TGTGCCAGCAGCCAACTTTACAGGTCACGGAGGGAGCAGTACTTC. This translates into CASSQLYRSRREQYF.